Shown below are 25 T cell receptor beta chains from a single sample sequenced in a study of shared T cell receptors in the human thymus. TCRdb's table, derived via immunoSEQ multiplex PCR, lists solely in-frame clones and lacks some. This table has 720,000 or so clones, 75% to 90% appearing once. In addition, the sample was reused for a study of human thymus T cells.

Sequences were obtained from thymocytes. The receptors originated from a girl under three years old with a congenital heart defect.

The J gene is TRBJ1-2, the V gene TRBV7-9; D not certain. The germline gives CDR1 SEHNR, CDR2 FQNEAQ (reference sequence). The V end was cut by 1 base, the J end by 8 bases, with 8 bases between. The CDR3 runs 12 residues. CDR3 in DNA: TGTGCCAGCAGCTTAGTGGGAGGCGGCTACACCTTC. Translation gives CASSLVGGGYTF.

This clone was found once. The chain couples TRBV4-1 to TRBJ1-3, with 9 nucleotides matching TRBD1. Germline V gene sequence: CDR1 MGHRA, CDR2 YSYEKL. This CDR3 has 17 amino acids. The V gene end was trimmed by 4 bases and the J gene end by 7 bases; junction bases not matched to a gene: 14. The CDR3 DNA sequence: TGCGCCAGCAGCCTACCCAAGACAGGGGGTCTTGGGAACACCATATATTTT. It encodes CASSLPKTGGLGNTIYF.

The chain recombines TRBV5-4 with TRBJ2-2; 9 nucleotides line up with TRBD2. The CDR3 runs to 16 residues. Unmatched junction bases numbered 5, after V lost 5 bases and J lost 0 bases. Germline V gene lookup returns CDR1 SGHNT and CDR2 YYREEE (reference sequence). The DNA of the CDR3 is TGTGCCAGCAGAAGACTAGCGGCAACGAACACCGGGGAGCTGTTTTTT. It yields the protein CASRRLAATNTGELFF.

This clone was detected only once. The genes are TRBV28 and TRBJ1-3; a weak D match, TRBD1 (6 bases). The CDR3 spans 17 residues. Looked up from germline, CDR1 is MDHEN and CDR2 is SYDVKM. The V gene lost 2 bases and the J gene lost 2 bases, with 16 bases spanning the gap. The CDR3 DNA reads TGTGCCAGCAGTTTAAGGACTTCCGGGACAACTGGAAACACCATATATTTT. Translated, it gives CASSLRTSGTTGNTIYF.

This clone has more than one count but fewer than ten. The chain carries TRBV29-1 and TRBJ2-5; 12 positions agree with TRBD2. The V gene end was trimmed by 6 bases and the J gene end by 5 bases; junction bases not matched to a gene: 13. CDR1 SQVTM and CDR2 ANQGSEA come from the germline V gene. CDR3 length: 16 residues. CDR3 region: CSVNPRTSGKSETQYF. The CDR3 nucleotides read TGCAGCGTAAACCCCCGGACTAGCGGGAAATCGGAGACCCAGTACTTC.

The chain uses TRBV11-2 and TRBJ2-5, with 7 positions matching TRBD1. Per germline, CDR1 SGHAT and CDR2 FQNNGV. Unmatched junction bases numbered 8, after V lost 5 bases and J lost 2 bases. This CDR3 has 15 amino acids. CDR3: CASSPATGWQETQYF. Here the CDR3 DNA reads TGTGCCAGCAGCCCCGCGACAGGGTGGCAAGAGACCCAGTACTTC.

The J gene is TRBJ1-2, the V gene TRBV2; weak D call: TRBD1 (6 bases). Germline V gene data show CDR1 as SNHLY and CDR2 as FYNNEI. Between the trimmed V and J ends, which lost 8 bases and 2 bases, there was a span of 15 bases. This CDR3 spans 14 amino acids. CDR3 protein: CASPKPRGNYGYTF. The DNA of the CDR3 is TGTGCCAGCCCCAAACCCAGGGGAAACTATGGCTACACCTTC.

The genes are TRBV27 and TRBJ1-1; D gene ambiguous. V lost 0 bases, J lost 0 bases, and 5 bases lay in between. The germline gives CDR1 MNHEY, CDR2 SMNVEV (reference sequence). The CDR3 runs 14 residues. This CDR3 reads CASSLSRMNTEAFF. The CDR3 DNA is TGTGCCAGCAGTTTATCCAGGATGAACACTGAAGCTTTCTTT.

The J gene is TRBJ2-5, the V gene TRBV29-1; D is uncertain. Germline V gives CDR1 SQVTM, CDR2 ANQGSEA. The V gene lost 7 bases and the J gene lost 0 bases, with 18 bases spanning the gap. The CDR3 runs 15 residues. The CDR3 nucleotides read TGCAGCGCCCAAGGTGACCTACAGTACCAAGAGACCCAGTACTTC. It yields the protein CSAQGDLQYQETQYF.

This clone turned up a few times. J is TRBJ2-7 and V is TRBV25-1; the D gene is possibly TRBD2 (5 bases). The CDR3 sequence is 13 residues long. Germline CDR1 and CDR2: MGHDK and SYGVNS. Trimming took off 7 bases at V and 1 base at J, with 11 bases between the two ends. The CDR3 loop is CASTPRESYEQYF. Written as DNA, the CDR3 is TGTGCCAGCACCCCCCGGGAATCCTACGAGCAGTACTTC.

As regards this clone: The same CDR3 can be traced to other DNA sequences in this sample. This chain connects TRBV28 to TRBJ2-7; weak D call: TRBD2 (6 bases). The length of the CDR3 is 15 residues. Germline loops: CDR1 MDHEN, CDR2 SYDVKM. The ends were cut back, 3 bases at V and 3 bases at J, with 15 bases in the middle. CDR3 sequence: CASSFTAGPLYEQYF. The CDR3 bases are TGTGCCAGCAGTTTTACGGCGGGGCCCCTCTACGAGCAGTACTTC.

The chain uses TRBV7-4 and TRBJ1-1; no clear D gene. The germline V gene encodes CDR1 SGHVT and CDR2 SQSDAQ. V lost 5 bases and J lost 1, with 8 bases in between. The CDR3 length is 13 residues. The CDR3 is CASSTSKNTEAFF. The CDR3 DNA reads as TGTGCCAGCAGCACTAGTAAGAACACTGAAGCTTTCTTT.

The chain is built from TRBV7-2 and TRBJ2-1, with 7 bases matching TRBD1. The CDR3 loop spans 15 amino acids. Germline V gene sequence: CDR1 SGHTA, CDR2 FQGNSA. Trimming at V came to 4 bases and at J to 5 bases, leaving 8 bases not matched to a gene. CDR3 region: CASSSTGSNDNEQFF. The CDR3 coding sequence is TGTGCCAGCAGCTCGACAGGGAGTAACGACAATGAGCAGTTCTTC.

The chain combines TRBV6-4 with TRBJ2-7; 7 nucleotides agree with TRBD1. Germline CDR1 is MRHNA and CDR2 is SNTAGT. Trimming took 0 bases from V and 4 from J; bases not matched to a gene: 6. The CDR3 has 15 residues. The CDR3 nucleotides read TGTGCCAGCAGTGACTCGCTCGACAGGGAATACGAGCAGTACTTC. It codes for CASSDSLDREYEQYF.

This clone was observed a single time. The rearrangement joins TRBV29-1 to TRBJ2-3, with TRBD2 identical over 12 bases. This CDR3 is built from 17 residues. With 4 bases clipped from V and 1 base from J, the junction kept 9 bases outside the gene matches. Germline V gene lookup returns CDR1 SQVTM and CDR2 ANQGSEA. CDR3 region: CSVGGLAGGRGTDTQYF. The CDR3 DNA is TGCAGCGTTGGGGGGCTAGCGGGGGGGCGTGGCACAGATACGCAGTATTTT.

The chain combines TRBV9 with TRBJ1-2; 7 bases match TRBD1. The CDR3 runs 15 residues. CDR1 is SGDLS and CDR2 is YYNGEE in the germline V gene. V lost 0 bases to trimming and J lost 4 bases; unmatched junction nucleotides: 6. The DNA of the CDR3 is TGTGCCAGCAGCGTAGATGGGGGGACAGTCTATGGCTACACCTTC. Its protein is CASSVDGGTVYGYTF.

The genes are TRBV7-6 and TRBJ2-5; D remains unclear. The germline V gene has CDR1 SGHVS and CDR2 FNYEAQ. The CDR3 contains 17 residues. V gave up 4 bases and J gave up 4 bases, with 22 bases separating them. CDR3 DNA: TGTGCCAGCAGCTCTTCGTGGGCTAAAAATCCGCCAGAGACCCAGTACTTC. It encodes CASSSSWAKNPPETQYF.

The gene calls are TRBV5-1 and TRBJ1-4; D may be TRBD1 (6 bases). The V gene lost 5 bases and the J gene lost 8 bases, with 13 bases spanning the gap. The germline gives CDR1 SGHRS, CDR2 YFSETQ. The CDR3 has 13 amino acids. Here the CDR3 DNA reads TGCGCCAGCAGACGGGGGGCAGGGGAAAAACTGTTTTTT. The encoded protein is CASRRGAGEKLFF.

The chain uses TRBV14 and TRBJ2-5; D gene ambiguous. Germline CDR1 reads SGHDN; CDR2 reads FVKESK. Trimming pared 0 bases from V and 7 bases from J, leaving 21 bases between. This CDR3 is built from 17 residues. The CDR3 bases are TGTGCCAGCAGCCAAGATGTAGAGGAACGGGTTCGCAGGACCCAGTACTTC. Translated, it gives CASSQDVEERVRRTQYF.

This clone was picked up a small number of times. The chain couples TRBV10-3 to TRBJ1-1; D unresolved. CDR3 length equals 12 residues. Trimming removed 3 bases from V and 1 base from J, with 3 bases in between. Germline-derived CDR1 and CDR2 are ENHRY and SYGVKD. The CDR3 nucleotides read TGTGCCATCAGTGATCAGAACACTGAAGCTTTCTTT. It yields the protein CAISDQNTEAFF.

The chain employs TRBV5-1 and TRBJ1-2; no reliable D call. V was clipped by 0 bases and J by 8 bases, with 11 bases between them. This CDR3 spans 13 amino acids. Germline V CDR1 and CDR2: SGHRS, YFSETQ. CDR3 sequence: CASSLVGGRGYTF. The CDR3 DNA reads as TGCGCCAGCAGCTTGGTTGGAGGGCGCGGCTACACCTTC.

The rearrangement joins TRBV7-6 to TRBJ1-2, with 9 bases identical to TRBD1. There are 16 residues in the CDR3. V gave up 5 bases and J gave up 8 bases; unmatched junction bases: 15. Germline-derived CDR1 and CDR2 are SGHVS and FNYEAQ. The CDR3 spells CASSPPGGTGQGGYTF. The CDR3 DNA is TGTGCCAGCAGCCCGCCCGGCGGGACAGGGCAAGGAGGCTACACCTTC.

CDR3 protein: CASSLVGGSTEAFF. In DNA, the CDR3 is TGTGCCAGCAGCTTAGTCGGAGGGAGCACTGAAGCTTTCTTT. V is TRBV7-6 and J is TRBJ1-1; no reliable D call. Germline assignment: CDR1 SGHVS and CDR2 FNYEAQ. Between the trimmed V and J ends, which lost 1 base and 4 bases, there was a span of 10 bases. The CDR3 covers 14 residues.

The chain employs TRBV28 and TRBJ2-7; D remains ambiguous. V lost 2 bases to trimming and J lost 0 bases, with 11 bases between them. Germline assignment: CDR1 MDHEN and CDR2 SYDVKM. The CDR3 totals 15 residues. Here the CDR3 reads CASSLDAGTSYEQYF. Written as DNA, the CDR3 is TGTGCCAGCAGTTTAGATGCAGGAACCTCCTACGAGCAGTACTTC.

The chain employs TRBV7-9 and TRBJ1-3, with D maybe TRBD1 (6 bases). The V end was cut by 6 bases, the J end by 1 base, with 19 bases between. CDR1 SEHNR and CDR2 FQNEAQ come from the germline V gene (reference sequence). The CDR3 spans 17 residues. Written as DNA, the CDR3 is TGTGCCAGCAGTGAATTGGGGGGGCTTCAATCTGGAAACACCATATATTTT. Its translation is CASSELGGLQSGNTIYF.